The rows below give T cell receptor beta chains drawn from one sample of a study of T cell repertoires in cytomegalovirus infection. TCRdb redid the calling of the reads with MiXCR, one entry per CDR3 protein. The sample yields 80,000 or so distinct CDR3 sequences, roughly 39% seen once. Antigens of these TCRs are unknown. This specimen consisted of CD8+ T cells from cultured PBMCs, obtained from culture after CMV antigen stimulation. These receptors were taken from a human donor in good health (CMV status not recorded). Some clones in this sample may be carry-over from other donors' samples. Each CDR3 is given with its conserved first and last residue. Fields, in order: CDR3 protein, V gene, J gene.

CDR3 protein: CASSLTIAGGWETQYF; V gene: TRBV7-2; J gene: TRBJ2-5
CDR3 protein: CASSYNGFGEPPHEQYF; V gene: TRBV6-5; J gene: TRBJ2-7
CDR3 protein: CASSPGGTPYTDTQYF; V gene: TRBV5-4; J gene: TRBJ2-3
CDR3 protein: CASSEAGVARAKNIQYF; V gene: TRBV6-1; J gene: TRBJ2-4
CDR3 protein: CASSAGQTNQPQHF; V gene: TRBV9; J gene: TRBJ1-5
CDR3 protein: CASSQDRGSLDTEYF; V gene: TRBV4-1; J gene: TRBJ2-3
CDR3 protein: CASSGQGGGSYNEQFF; V gene: TRBV12-3/TRBV12-4; J gene: TRBJ2-1
CDR3 protein: CASSSRTGPEQYF; V gene: TRBV4-3; J gene: TRBJ2-7
CDR3 protein: CASSFLLAGTNTGELFF; V gene: TRBV12-3/TRBV12-4; J gene: TRBJ2-2
CDR3 protein: CASRGPDRGVNTIYF; V gene: TRBV27; J gene: TRBJ1-3
CDR3 protein: CASSSGNEKLFF; V gene: TRBV12-3/TRBV12-4; J gene: TRBJ1-4
CDR3 protein: CASSLIAGVYNEQFF; V gene: TRBV12-3/TRBV12-4; J gene: TRBJ2-1
CDR3 protein: CASSSPGQNYEQYF; V gene: TRBV6-1; J gene: TRBJ2-7
CDR3 protein: CASSYWAGGLYNEQFF; V gene: TRBV6-5; J gene: TRBJ2-1
CDR3 protein: CASSPPGQGDEQYF; V gene: TRBV12-3/TRBV12-4; J gene: TRBJ2-7
CDR3 protein: CASSLDREAQYF; V gene: TRBV7-9; J gene: TRBJ2-3
CDR3 protein: CASRGLSDTEAFF; V gene: TRBV6-1; J gene: TRBJ1-1
CDR3 protein: CASSSQQGPDTQYF; V gene: TRBV6-5; J gene: TRBJ2-3
CDR3 protein: CASSPTGTGVGYTF; V gene: TRBV28; J gene: TRBJ1-2
CDR3 protein: CASSLSSYEQYF; V gene: TRBV7-2; J gene: TRBJ2-7
CDR3 protein: CASSLAFEGASF; V gene: TRBV7-9; J gene: TRBJ2-7
CDR3 protein: CASSQERGSPRYEQYF; V gene: TRBV4-1; J gene: TRBJ2-7
CDR3 protein: CSARDSTTNEQFF; V gene: TRBV20-1; J gene: TRBJ2-1
CDR3 protein: CASSQGQGNTIYF; V gene: TRBV4-1; J gene: TRBJ1-3
CDR3 protein: CASSPEVVFSGANVLTF; V gene: TRBV7-6; J gene: TRBJ2-6
CDR3 protein: CASSLSGVNQPQHF; V gene: TRBV28; J gene: TRBJ1-5
CDR3 protein: CASSPERGGNQPQHF; V gene: TRBV11-2; J gene: TRBJ1-5
CDR3 protein: CASSRGEEYQETQYF; V gene: TRBV2; J gene: TRBJ2-5
CDR3 protein: CASRLSRGSEAFF; V gene: TRBV27; J gene: TRBJ1-1
CDR3 protein: CATSRDVGVNTDTQYF; V gene: TRBV15; J gene: TRBJ2-3
CDR3 protein: CASSLGSLEQYF; V gene: TRBV12-3/TRBV12-4; J gene: TRBJ2-7
CDR3 protein: CASSLQGAYEQYF; V gene: TRBV11-2; J gene: TRBJ2-7
CDR3 protein: CASSLRQGNQPQHF; V gene: TRBV28; J gene: TRBJ1-5
CDR3 protein: CASSSTVPGADTQYF; V gene: TRBV7-6; J gene: TRBJ2-3
CDR3 protein: CASSQGTATYEQYF; V gene: TRBV4-3; J gene: TRBJ2-7
CDR3 protein: CASSYDMGTEAFF; V gene: TRBV5-5; J gene: TRBJ1-1
CDR3 protein: CASSFGGSNSPLHF; V gene: TRBV7-2; J gene: TRBJ1-6
CDR3 protein: CASSQALGRGPDYGYTF; V gene: TRBV4-1; J gene: TRBJ1-2
CDR3 protein: CASSYSAVDSGNTIYF; V gene: TRBV6-8; J gene: TRBJ1-3
CDR3 protein: CASSSPSRGRMSNEQFF; V gene: TRBV7-2; J gene: TRBJ2-1
CDR3 protein: CASTAGSGTEAFF; V gene: TRBV7-8; J gene: TRBJ1-1
CDR3 protein: CASSLGGAPYNEQFF; V gene: TRBV5-6; J gene: TRBJ2-1
CDR3 protein: CASSSGRGFAGELFF; V gene: TRBV12-3/TRBV12-4; J gene: TRBJ2-2
CDR3 protein: CASNYLGGTGSYEQYF; V gene: TRBV7-2; J gene: TRBJ2-7
CDR3 protein: CASSPLEFGGAGPYEQYF; V gene: TRBV5-5; J gene: TRBJ2-7
CDR3 protein: CASSYDRAYNEQFF; V gene: TRBV7-2; J gene: TRBJ2-1
CDR3 protein: CAISEEGWRGGLNEQFF; V gene: TRBV10-3; J gene: TRBJ2-1
CDR3 protein: CASSYDGGGGYHEQFF; V gene: TRBV6-6; J gene: TRBJ2-1
CDR3 protein: CASSLGRDVEYNSPLHF; V gene: TRBV12-3/TRBV12-4; J gene: TRBJ1-6
CDR3 protein: CARSLGPGGPQSEQFF; V gene: TRBV7-9; J gene: TRBJ2-1
CDR3 protein: CASSLLGLAGGGPTDTQYF; V gene: TRBV7-2; J gene: TRBJ2-3
CDR3 protein: CASGPGANQETQYF; V gene: TRBV11-2; J gene: TRBJ2-5
CDR3 protein: CASSFYRQGSYEQYF; V gene: TRBV7-2; J gene: TRBJ2-7